Following are 25 T cell receptor beta chains from one sample sequenced in a study of beta chain features in type 1 diabetes. Expressed TCRB transcripts were sequenced because the isolated RNA had all been reverse transcribed beforehand. Some clones are missing from TCRdb's copy, which holds only in-frame ones; the method was immunoSEQ multiplex PCR. This repertoire shows about 300,000 clones, under 8.5% found once; its top ten account for more than 1%. The sample was central memory CD4+ T cells from blood. These receptors all come from a young woman in good health.

The chain combines TRBV28 with TRBJ2-5; D unresolved. With the DNA end fitting TRBJ2-7 better, the J assignment may be wrong. Germline CDR1 is MDHEN and CDR2 is SYDVKM. This CDR3 is 13 amino acids long. CDR3 protein: CASSFSGSYEQYF. CDR3 in DNA: TGTGCCAGCAGTTTCTCCGGATCCTACGAGCAGTACTTC.

This clone has only a few counts. The CDR3, as DNA: TGTGCCAGCAGCTTCGGGACCGGGGGCTACACCTTC. Amino acid sequence: CASSFGTGGYTF. V usage is TRBV7-9 and J usage is TRBJ1-2; the D gene is possibly TRBD1 (5 bases). V was cut by 3 bases and J by 8 bases, with 10 bases left in between. The CDR3 is 12 residues long. The germline CDR1 and CDR2 sequences are SEHNR and FQNEAQ (reference sequence).

The chain couples TRBV5-1 to TRBJ2-6; D gene unclear. The germline V gene has CDR1 SGHRS and CDR2 YFSETQ. The CDR3 has 15 amino acids. V dropped 2 bases and J dropped 2 bases, with 8 bases sitting between them. The CDR3 here is CASSLQAPGANVLTF. As DNA, the CDR3 is TGCGCCAGCAGCTTACAAGCACCTGGGGCCAACGTCCTGACTTTC.

J is TRBJ1-2 and V is TRBV18; 8 bases align to TRBD1. Trimming at V came to 2 bases and at J to 7 bases, leaving 9 bases not matched to a gene. Germline CDR1 KGHSH, CDR2 LQKENI. The CDR3 extends over 15 amino acids. CDR3 loop: CASSPLQGANSGYTF. CDR3 nucleotides: TGTGCCAGCTCACCATTGCAGGGGGCTAATAGTGGCTACACCTTC.

The chain is built from TRBV7-9 and TRBJ2-2; 8 nucleotides match TRBD2. Germline CDR1 reads SEHNR; CDR2 reads FQNEAQ (reference sequence). This CDR3 has 16 amino acids. J lost 7 bases, V lost 1 base, and 8 bases had no gene match. CDR3 protein: CASSLGVAGGVGELFF. The CDR3 DNA follows: TGTGCCAGCAGCTTAGGTGTCGCGGGGGGCGTCGGGGAGCTGTTTTTT.

This sequence joins TRBV13 and TRBJ1-1; perhaps TRBD1 as D (6 bases). V was pared by 4 bases and J by 5 bases, with 11 bases between. Germline V gene data show CDR1 as PRHDT and CDR2 as FYEKMQ (reference sequence). The CDR3 spans 13 residues. CDR3 sequence: CASSSGEWTEAFF. DNA for the CDR3: TGTGCCAGCAGCTCAGGGGAATGGACTGAAGCTTTCTTT.

Notes on this clone: The junction does not match germline at one end; this may be a read error. This chain uses TRBV7-9 with TRBJ2-3; 11 nucleotides agree with TRBD1. Germline V gene lookup returns CDR1 SEHNR and CDR2 FQNEAQ (reference sequence). The length of the CDR3 is 15 residues. The CDR3 DNA is TGTGCCAGCAGCTTAGCGTCAGGAGGACAGGGGGCGCTTCCGTTT. Residues: CASSLASGGQGALPF.

This clone was seen a handful of times. The rearrangement links TRBV19 to TRBJ2-3; D call uncertain. The CDR3 is made up of 13 amino acids. The germline V gene has CDR1 LNHDA and CDR2 SQIVND (reference sequence). Trimming removed 3 bases from V and 6 bases from J, with 10 bases in between. The DNA of the CDR3 is TGTGCCAGTAGTATTGGGTGGAAGGATACGCAGTATTTT. This codes for CASSIGWKDTQYF.

The chain employs TRBV11-2 and TRBJ2-3; 10 nucleotides match TRBD2. The length of the CDR3 is 16 residues. The junction had 12 bases not matched to a gene; V was cut back by 5 bases and J by 7 bases. The germline V gene encodes CDR1 SGHAT and CDR2 FQNNGV. In DNA form, the CDR3 reads TGTGCCAGCAGCCAGGCCCTTAGCGGGGGGCTATATACGCAGTATTTT. Translated, it gives CASSQALSGGLYTQYF.

This clone was detected only a few times. The chain couples TRBV19 to TRBJ1-1; no clear D gene. CDR1 and CDR2 (germline): LNHDA, SQIVND (reference sequence). The CDR3 contains 12 residues. The V gene lost 2 bases and the J gene lost 4 bases, with 5 bases spanning the gap. The CDR3: CASSITPTEAFF. For the CDR3, the DNA is TGTGCCAGTAGTATAACCCCCACTGAAGCTTTCTTT. The variable domain in full, with the rest retrieved from reference TRBV19 and TRBJ1-1, is DGGITQSPKYLFRKEGQNVTLSCEQNLNHDAMYWYRQDPGQGLRLIYYSQIVNDFQKGDIAEGYSVSREKKESFPLTVTSAQKNPTAFYLCASSITPTEAFFGQGTRLTVV.

The chain employs TRBV16 and TRBJ1-1, with TRBD1 matching 7 bases. Looked up from germline, CDR1 is KGHSY and CDR2 is FQNENV. V shed 3 bases and J 6 bases; nucleotides not matched to a gene: 7. CDR3 size: 14 residues. CDR3 in amino acids: CASSQPTGVSEAFF. The CDR3 bases are TGTGCCAGCAGCCAGCCTACAGGGGTCTCTGAAGCTTTCTTT. The full variable domain, with the rest looked up from reference TRBV16 and TRBJ1-1, is GEEVAQTPKHLVRGEGQKAKLYCAPIKGHSYVFWYQQVLKNEFKFLISFQNENVFDETGMPKERFSAKCLPNSPCSLEIQATKLEDSAVYFCASSQPTGVSEAFFGQGTRLTVV.

The rearrangement uses TRBV7-6 and TRBJ2-5; no reliable D call. V was clipped by 5 bases and J by 5 bases, with 15 bases between them. Germline lookup yields CDR1 SGHVS and CDR2 FNYEAQ. The CDR3 extends over 14 amino acids. The CDR3 coding sequence is TGTGCCAGCAGCCCTGACTCGGTACGGGAGACCCAGTACTTC. As protein: CASSPDSVRETQYF.

This clone was seen more than once but under ten times. CDR3 sequence: CASSPTAGKQPQHF. CDR3 coding DNA: TGTGCCAGCAGCCCAACCGCAGGGAAACAGCCCCAGCATTTT. This rearrangement joins TRBV7-2 to TRBJ1-5, with a possible D match to TRBD1 (5 bases). The germline V gene has CDR1 SGHTA and CDR2 FQGNSA. Trimming left V 5 bases short and J 7 bases short, with 15 bases between. The CDR3 contains 14 residues.

This clone has just a few counts. CDR3 sequence: CASSLNGDIGRGYTF. DNA for the CDR3: TGTGCCAGCAGCTTAAATGGGGACATCGGACGAGGCTACACCTTC. The chain couples TRBV7-2 to TRBJ1-2, with D possibly matching TRBD1 (6 bases). Germline CDR1 and CDR2: SGHTA and FQGNSA. The germline V and J ends were trimmed by 2 bases and 8 bases, with 18 bases remaining between them. The CDR3 runs to 15 residues.

The CDR3 sequence: CAWSGGEFNQPQHF. The CDR3 DNA sequence: TGTGCCTGGAGTGGGGGTGAGTTCAATCAGCCCCAGCATTTT. The chain recombines TRBV30 with TRBJ1-5; no clear D. Between the trimmed V and J ends, which lost 1 base and 3 bases, there was a span of 10 bases. CDR1 and CDR2 (germline): GTSNPN, SVGIG (reference sequence). This CDR3 is built from 14 residues.

The chain uses TRBV5-6 and TRBJ2-5; TRBD2 aligns across 11 bases. The CDR3 loop spans 15 amino acids. The trim removed 5 bases at V and 5 bases at J, leaving 8 bases unmatched. CDR1 is SGHDT, CDR2 YYEEEE, per germline. CDR3 residues: CASSRLAGKWETQYF. The DNA of the CDR3 is TGTGCCAGCAGTCGACTAGCGGGGAAGTGGGAGACCCAGTACTTC.

The genes are TRBV9 and TRBJ2-3; a weak D match, TRBD2 (6 bases). CDR1 and CDR2 (germline): SGDLS, YYNGEE. The CDR3 consists of 15 residues. The V end was cut by 0 bases, the J end by 5 bases, with 13 bases between. CDR3 in DNA: TGTGCCAGCAGCGTAGTGGGGGGAGTGGGAGATACGCAGTATTTT. Amino acid sequence: CASSVVGGVGDTQYF.

V usage is TRBV7-2 and J usage is TRBJ2-1, with D possibly matching TRBD2 (6 bases). V gave up 5 bases and J gave up 7 bases, with 15 bases separating them. The CDR3 extends over 14 amino acids. Germline V gene sequence: CDR1 SGHTA, CDR2 FQGNSA. The CDR3, as DNA: TGTGCCAGCAGCCTAAGCGGGTCGACGAATGAGCAGTTCTTC. Translated, it gives CASSLSGSTNEQFF.

This clone has more than one count but fewer than ten. The rearrangement joins TRBV7-7 to TRBJ2-7, with D perhaps matching TRBD1 (6 bases). V lost 0 bases to trimming and J lost 3 bases, with 6 bases between them. The CDR3 sequence is 13 residues long. Germline V gene lookup returns CDR1 SSHAT and CDR2 FNYEAQ (reference sequence). This chain's CDR3 is CASSLAQGYEQYV. Written as DNA, the CDR3 is TGTGCCAGCAGCTTAGCACAGGGCTACGAGCAGTACGTC.

The chain combines TRBV19 with TRBJ2-2, with D perhaps TRBD1 (7 bases). This CDR3 is 15 amino acids long. The germline gives CDR1 LNHDA, CDR2 SQIVND (reference sequence). Trimming stripped 10 bases from V and 5 bases from J, with 20 bases between. CDR3 in amino acids: CATAKGAAGTGELFF. CDR3 DNA sequence: TGTGCCACAGCGAAGGGGGCCGCGGGAACCGGGGAGCTGTTTTTT.

This clone was observed at least ten times. J is TRBJ1-6 and V is TRBV2; 8 bases are a match to TRBD1. This CDR3 comprises 15 residues. The germline gives CDR1 SNHLY, CDR2 FYNNEI. With 5 bases clipped from V and 7 bases from J, the junction kept 7 bases outside the gene matches. The chain's CDR3 is CASSPDRAGNSPLHF. The CDR3 DNA reads as TGTGCCAGCAGTCCGGACAGGGCCGGGAATTCACCCCTCCACTTT.

This sequence joins TRBV10-3 and TRBJ2-1, with 9 bases matching TRBD1. This CDR3 spans 15 amino acids. Germline CDR1 and CDR2: ENHRY and SYGVKD. The V gene end was trimmed by 4 bases and the J gene end by 6 bases; junction bases not matched to a gene: 7. CDR3 residues: CAISGPGQGLNEQFF. The CDR3 bases are TGTGCCATCAGTGGTCCGGGACAGGGCCTCAATGAGCAGTTCTTC.

This clone was seen more than once but under ten times. The DNA for the CDR3 is TGTGCCAGCAGCTTAGCTGGCAGGGGGCAGGGAAACACCATATATTTT. This encodes CASSLAGRGQGNTIYF. The rearrangement joins TRBV7-2 to TRBJ1-3, with 8 positions matching TRBD1. The CDR3 is made up of 16 amino acids. From germline, CDR1 is SGHTA and CDR2 FQGNSA. With 0 bases clipped from V and 4 bases from J, the junction kept 5 bases outside the gene matches.

This clone was counted between two and nine times. The chain carries TRBV25-1 and TRBJ1-4; D not certain. The V end lost 2 bases, the J end lost 8 bases, and 12 bases lay between the germline ends. Germline V gene sequence: CDR1 MGHDK, CDR2 SYGVNS. CDR3 length: 14 residues. The CDR3 bases are TGTGCCAGCAGTGAACCCTTGGGCACGGAAAAACTGTTTTTT. It translates to CASSEPLGTEKLFF.

The chain links TRBV14 to TRBJ2-3; no definite D call. Looked up from germline, CDR1 is SGHDN and CDR2 is FVKESK. Trimming took off 4 bases at V and 6 bases at J, with 14 bases between the two ends. This CDR3 is built from 14 residues. The CDR3 nucleotides read TGTGCCAGCAGCCCCCTCTCGGGTCTCGATACGCAGTATTTT. As protein: CASSPLSGLDTQYF.